This T cell receptor beta chain was observed in a study of response to subunit inactivated influenza vaccine. Regarding the study as a whole: Seasonal influenza vaccination, on each occasion, was suggested by the authors to recruit few new T cells.

The V gene's germline CDR1 is SGHRS and CDR2 YFSETQ. The CDR3 length is 15 residues. The trim removed 6 bases at V and 4 bases at J, leaving 8 bases unmatched. This clonotype was observed a handful of times. The antigen is undetermined. From the RT-PCR reads, TCRdb called clonotypes with MiXCR, one entry per CDR3 protein. The sample has more than 200,000 distinct CDR3 sequences; 12% are singletons. The source of this sequence is a man in his forties or fifties who received an inactivated influenza vaccine. This chain connects TRBV5-1 to TRBJ2-3; 10 nucleotides line up with TRBD2. Sequences were derived from non-naive T cells sorted from PBMCs, sampled around 14 days before vaccination. The CDR3 loop reads CASTPGTSESDTQYF. The CDR3 DNA reads TGCGCCAGCACTCCCGGGACTAGCGAATCAGATACGCAGTATTTT. The whole variable domain, remainder taken from reference TRBV5-1 and TRBJ2-3, is KAGVTQTPRYLIKTRGQQVTLSCSPISGHRSVSWYQQTPGQGLQFLFEYFSETQRNKGNFPGRFSGRQFSNSRSEMNVSTLELGDSALYLCASTPGTSESDTQYFGPGTRLTVL.